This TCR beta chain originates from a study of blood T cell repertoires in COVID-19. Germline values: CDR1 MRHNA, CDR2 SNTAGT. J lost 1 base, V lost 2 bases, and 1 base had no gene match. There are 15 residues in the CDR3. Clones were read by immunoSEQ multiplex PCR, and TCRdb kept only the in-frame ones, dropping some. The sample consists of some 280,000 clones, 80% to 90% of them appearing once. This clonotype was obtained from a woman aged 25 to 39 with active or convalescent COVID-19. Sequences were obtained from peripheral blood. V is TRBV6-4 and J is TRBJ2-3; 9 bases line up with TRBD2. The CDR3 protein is CASSDVAGGTDTQYF. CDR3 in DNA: TGTGCCAGCAGTGACGTAGCGGGGGGCACAGATACGCAGTATTTT.